One sample yielded the 18 T cell receptor beta chains listed below, sequenced in a study of shared clonotypes between healthy human individuals. Naive CD8 populations comprised CD45RO-negative cells positively selected for CCR7, excluding terminally differentiated effector memory CD45RA+ cells. TCRdb's table, derived via immunoSEQ multiplex PCR, lists solely in-frame clones and lacks some. The sample comprises just over 2,000,000 clones, about 94% of which are singletons, and roughly 1% rests with the top ten. Sequencing was performed on naive CD8+ T cells sorted from blood. The origin of the receptors is a man aged 18 to 29 in good health.

V and J are TRBV27 and TRBJ2-7; the match to TRBD1 covers 8 bases. The germline CDR1 and CDR2 sequences are MNHEY and SMNVEV (reference sequence). With 3 bases clipped from V and 5 bases from J, the junction kept 12 bases outside the gene matches. The CDR3 runs 16 residues. CDR3 sequence reads: CASSFLSGTGHHEQYF. The CDR3 DNA sequence: TGTGCCAGCAGTTTCCTTTCCGGGACAGGACACCACGAGCAGTACTTC.

The sample holds one count of this clone. The chain is built from TRBV5-1 and TRBJ1-2, with D uncertain. Trimming took off 4 bases at V and 2 bases at J, with 15 bases between the two ends. Germline V gene data show CDR1 as SGHRS and CDR2 as YFSETQ. CDR3 size: 15 residues. DNA for the CDR3: TGCGCCAGCAGCGACACGGACGGGCCAAACTATGGCTACACCTTC. This codes for CASSDTDGPNYGYTF.

The chain couples TRBV10-2 to TRBJ1-2; 7 nucleotides line up with TRBD1. V lost 8 bases and J lost 8; bases outside the gene matches: 11. Looked up from germline, CDR1 is WSHSY and CDR2 is SAAADI. The length of the CDR3 is 13 residues. The CDR3 DNA reads TGCGCCAGCTATCAGACAGGGTTATACGGCTACACCTTC. Its protein is CASYQTGLYGYTF.

The CDR3 DNA is TGTGCCAGTAGTCCGGGGGGGAACACTCAGCCCCAGCATTTT. It yields the protein CASSPGGNTQPQHF. The chain couples TRBV19 to TRBJ1-5; maybe TRBD1 (5 bases). Germline V gives CDR1 LNHDA, CDR2 SQIVND (reference sequence). Trimming shortened V by 5 bases and J by 6 bases, and 14 bases separated the two germline ends. The CDR3 is 14 residues long. Based on the CDR3 plus reference TRBV19 and TRBJ1-5, the full variable domain is DGGITQSPKYLFRKEGQNVTLSCEQNLNHDAMYWYRQDPGQGLRLIYYSQIVNDFQKGDIAEGYSVSREKKESFPLTVTSAQKNPTAFYLCASSPGGNTQPQHFGDGTRLSIL.

CDR3 amino acids: CASSTERGAYNEQFF. In DNA form, the CDR3 reads TGTGCCAGTAGTACCGAGCGGGGAGCCTACAATGAGCAGTTCTTC. V and J are TRBV19 and TRBJ2-1; 7 positions agree with TRBD2. Germline CDR1 LNHDA, CDR2 SQIVND (reference sequence). CDR3 length equals 15 residues. Losses at the gene ends were 4 bases for V and 2 bases for J; bases not matched to a gene: 5.

Turning to this clone: The junction differs from germline at one of its ends, possibly a read error. This chain connects TRBV7-7 to TRBJ2-7, with D possibly being TRBD2 (5 bases). Looked up from germline, CDR1 is SSHAT and CDR2 is FNYEAQ (reference sequence). The CDR3 loop spans 13 amino acids. Here the CDR3 reads CASSLALGYEQYF. The CDR3 DNA reads as TGTGCTAGCAGCTTAGCACTAGGGTACGAGCAGTACTTC. The full variable domain, its missing parts supplied by reference TRBV7-7 and TRBJ2-7, is GAGVSQSPRYKVTKRGQDVTLRCDPISSHATLYWYQQALGQGPEFLTYFNYEAQPDKSGLPSDRFSAERPEGSISTLTIQRTEQRDSAMYRCASSLALGYEQYFGPGTRLTVT.

The J gene is TRBJ1-1, the V gene TRBV6-6; D remains ambiguous. Germline V gene sequence: CDR1 MNHNY, CDR2 SVGAGI (reference sequence). V was cut by 0 bases and J by 6 bases, with 8 bases left in between. There are 13 residues in the CDR3. The CDR3 DNA follows: TGTGCCAGCAGTTACTCTTCGGGTCCTGAAGCTTTCTTT. Its protein product is CASSYSSGPEAFF.

V and J are TRBV7-9 and TRBJ1-3; D uncertain. This CDR3 has 15 residues. V gave up 1 base and J gave up 0 bases, with 7 bases separating them. The germline gives CDR1 SEHNR, CDR2 FQNEAQ (reference sequence). DNA for the CDR3: TGTGCCAGCAGCTTAGTACAGTTCTCTGGAAACACCATATATTTT. Its protein is CASSLVQFSGNTIYF. Looking up the rest from reference TRBV7-9 and TRBJ1-3 gives the full variable domain: DTGVSQNPRHKITKRGQNVTFRCDPISEHNRLYWYRQTLGQGPEFLTYFQNEAQLEKSRLLSDRFSAERPKGSFSTLEIQRTEQGDSAMYLCASSLVQFSGNTIYFGEGSWLTVV.

A note on this clone: Distinct nucleotide sequences in the sample also encode this CDR3. The chain employs TRBV4-1 and TRBJ1-1; D not certain. V was clipped by 1 base and J by 6 bases, with 9 bases between them. This CDR3 region has 13 residues. The germline gives CDR1 MGHRA, CDR2 YSYEKL. CDR3 bases: TGCGCCAGCAGCCAAGTCGGGCTTTCTGAAGCTTTCTTT. Translation: CASSQVGLSEAFF.

This clone occurred once. This chain connects TRBV4-2 to TRBJ2-7; no clear D gene. CDR3 length: 15 amino acids. V was pared by 2 bases and J by 1 base, with 12 bases between. CDR1 is LGHNA and CDR2 is YNFKEQ in the germline V gene. CDR3 sequence (DNA): TGTGCCAGCAGCCAAAGGGTCAGCCTATCCTACGAGCAGTACTTC. It encodes CASSQRVSLSYEQYF.

The rearrangement joins TRBV9 to TRBJ2-7; D is unclear. In germline, CDR1 is SGDLS, CDR2 YYNGEE. CDR3 length equals 16 residues. V lost 0 bases to trimming and J lost 1 base, with 14 bases between them. CDR3 sequence reads: CASSVDPGPESYEQYF. In DNA, the CDR3 is TGTGCCAGCAGCGTAGACCCGGGTCCTGAATCCTACGAGCAGTACTTC.

The chain uses TRBV4-1 and TRBJ1-3, with TRBD1 identical over 10 bases. Germline CDR1 reads MGHRA; CDR2 reads YSYEKL. The CDR3 totals 16 residues. Trimming removed 2 bases from V and 8 bases from J; junction bases left unmatched: 9. This chain's CDR3 is CASSQPPGQGIDTIYF. Here the CDR3 DNA reads TGCGCCAGCAGCCAACCTCCGGGACAGGGGATAGACACCATATATTTT.

The chain has TRBV14 and TRBJ2-7; possible D gene TRBD1, 6 bases. Trimming took off 4 bases at V and 5 bases at J, with 18 bases between the two ends. This CDR3 comprises 15 residues. CDR1 is SGHDN and CDR2 is FVKESK in the germline V gene. CDR3 amino acids: CASSRHQGLNDEQYF. The CDR3 nucleotides read TGTGCCAGCAGCCGCCACCAGGGGCTCAATGACGAGCAGTACTTC.

The genes are TRBV5-6 and TRBJ2-7; D might be TRBD2 (6 bases). Germline V gene sequence: CDR1 SGHDT, CDR2 YYEEEE. The CDR3 is made up of 13 amino acids. Trimming took off 4 bases at V and 7 bases at J, with 15 bases between the two ends. CDR3 amino acids: CASSPPEGLEQYF. The CDR3 nucleotides are TGTGCCAGCAGCCCTCCGGAGGGACTGGAGCAGTACTTC.

The chain recombines TRBV11-2 with TRBJ1-2; 7 bases map to TRBD1. V shed 5 bases and J 12 bases; nucleotides not matched to a gene: 6. Germline V gene lookup returns CDR1 SGHAT and CDR2 FQNNGV. CDR3 length: 11 residues. The CDR3 here is CASSPGRGDTF. DNA for the CDR3: TGTGCCAGCAGCCCGGGCAGGGGGGACACCTTC. The entire variable domain, with the rest obtained from reference TRBV11-2 and TRBJ1-2, is as follows: EAGVAQSPRYKIIEKRQSVAFWCNPISGHATLYWYQQILGQGPKLLIQFQNNGVVDDSQLPKDRFSAERLKGVDSTLKIQPAKLEDSAVYLCASSPGRGDTFGSGTRLTVV.

This chain connects TRBV27 to TRBJ2-1, with D perhaps TRBD1 (5 bases). Germline V lookup: CDR1 MNHEY, CDR2 SMNVEV (reference sequence). The CDR3 is made up of 12 amino acids. V was trimmed by 5 bases and J by 8 bases, leaving 10 bases between them. The DNA of the CDR3 is TGTGCCAGCAGTCCAGGGTGGGATGAGCAGTTCTTC. It codes for CASSPGWDEQFF.

The chain is built from TRBV7-9 and TRBJ1-4, with a weak D call TRBD1 (5 bases). This CDR3 comprises 19 residues. Germline CDR1 and CDR2: SEHNR and FQNEAQ (reference sequence). V lost 5 bases and J 8 bases, leaving 30 bases between the germline ends. CDR3 in DNA: TGTGCCAGCAGCGCACCCGGGACTCCCAGCCTCGGGCCCTCCGAAAAACTGTTTTTT. Its protein is CASSAPGTPSLGPSEKLFF.

The CDR3 DNA is TGCGCCAGCGCACGGCCGAGTAGCGGGGGGTACGAGCAGTACTTC. Translated, it gives CASARPSSGGYEQYF. The J gene is TRBJ2-7, the V gene TRBV5-1, with 10 bases fitting TRBD2. The junction had 11 bases not matched to a gene; V was cut back by 7 bases and J by 4 bases. This CDR3 spans 15 amino acids. Per the germline V gene, CDR1 is SGHRS and CDR2 is YFSETQ.